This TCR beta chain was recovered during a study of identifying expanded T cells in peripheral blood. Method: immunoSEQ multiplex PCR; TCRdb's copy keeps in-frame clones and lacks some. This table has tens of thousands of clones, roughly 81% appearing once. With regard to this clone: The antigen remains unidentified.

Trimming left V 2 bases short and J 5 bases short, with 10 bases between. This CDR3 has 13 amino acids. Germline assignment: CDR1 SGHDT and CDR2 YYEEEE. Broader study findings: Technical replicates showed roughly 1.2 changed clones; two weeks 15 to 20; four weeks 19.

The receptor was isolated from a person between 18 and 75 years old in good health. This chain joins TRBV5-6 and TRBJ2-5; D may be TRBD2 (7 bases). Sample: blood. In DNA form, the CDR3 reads TGTGCCAGCAGCTTCGGGGGGCAGGAGACCCAGTACTTC. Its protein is CASSFGGQETQYF.